What follows are 26 T cell receptor beta chains derived from one specimen sequenced in a study of Graves' ophthalmopathy and Graves' hyperthyroidism. Beta-chain TCR CDR3 regions were amplified from RNA transcripts. The authors performed first-round RT-PCR with HTBI primers and then a second-round multiplex PCR. TCRdb analysed the multiplex PCR reads with MiXCR anew, one entry per CDR3 protein. The data contain 300,000 to 500,000 distinct CDR3 sequences, just over 15% of them singletons. Sequencing was carried out using peripheral blood. The receptor set was obtained from a woman aged 18 to 35 with stable Graves' hyperthyroidism.

This clonotype was seen more than once but under ten times. The rearrangement uses TRBV9 and TRBJ2-2; perhaps TRBD2 as D (6 bases). V was shortened by 3 bases and J by 7 bases, with 13 bases between the two germline ends. The CDR3 is 14 amino acids. The V gene's germline CDR1 is SGDLS and CDR2 YYNGEE. CDR3 sequence (DNA): TGTGCCAGCAGCGCCGGGACTTCTATCGGGGAGCTGTTTTTT. The encoded protein is CASSAGTSIGELFF.

This clonotype appeared many times. The V call is TRBV20-1, the J call TRBJ1-2; 7 nucleotides line up with TRBD1. The trim removed 6 bases at V and 11 bases at J, leaving 12 bases unmatched. This CDR3 has 12 residues. Per the germline V gene, CDR1 is DFQATT and CDR2 is SNEGSKA (reference sequence). Written as DNA, the CDR3 is TGCAGTGCCAACCGGGACAGTAGAATTTACACCTTC. Amino acids: CSANRDSRIYTF.

This clonotype was recorded at least ten times. The V gene is TRBV6-5, the J gene TRBJ2-2; no clear D. The CDR3 runs 13 residues. Germline lookup yields CDR1 MNHEY and CDR2 SVGAGI. Trimming left V 6 bases short and J 0 bases short, with 5 bases between. The CDR3 DNA reads TGTGCCAGCAGAGGGCCGAACACCGGGGAGCTGTTTTTT. It translates to CASRGPNTGELFF.

This clonotype was seen many times. The V gene is TRBV6-2 or TRBV6-3, the J gene TRBJ2-7; 9 bases are a match to TRBD1. V lost 6 bases and J lost 3; bases outside the gene matches: 18. This CDR3 region has 18 residues. Germline CDR1 reads MNHEY; CDR2 reads SVGEGT. The CDR3 nucleotides are TGTGCCAGCAGAAAACGACACAGGGGGCTAACGGAGGACTACGAGCAGTACTTC. As protein: CASRKRHRGLTEDYEQYF.

At least ten counts were recorded for this clonotype. V is TRBV6-2 or TRBV6-3 and J is TRBJ2-2, with D tentatively TRBD1 (6 bases). Trimming left V 7 bases short and J 5 bases short, with 17 bases between. The CDR3 covers 15 residues. Germline values: CDR1 MNHEY, CDR2 SVGEGT. The CDR3 DNA reads TGTGCCAGCAATTTCAGGGGTGGTTGGACCGGGGAGCTGTTTTTT. This translates into CASNFRGGWTGELFF.

This clonotype was detected many times. The chain links TRBV12-3 or TRBV12-4 to TRBJ1-1; D might be TRBD1 (6 bases). Trimming removed 6 bases from V and 5 bases from J, with 22 bases in between. The CDR3 spans 16 residues. The CDR3 is CASSLDRAPRVTEAFF. CDR3 coding DNA: TGTGCCAGCAGCCTGGACAGAGCTCCTAGGGTTACTGAAGCTTTCTTT.

This chain links TRBV9 with TRBJ1-1, with D unclear. Germline-derived CDR1 and CDR2 are SGDLS and YYNGEE. With 3 bases removed from V and 5 bases from J, the gap between germline ends came to 14 bases. The CDR3 loop spans 14 amino acids. CDR3 in amino acids: CASSGTERGTEAFF. CDR3 in DNA: TGTGCCAGCAGCGGCACCGAAAGAGGGACTGAAGCTTTCTTT.

This clonotype was picked up a small number of times. The V call is TRBV20-1, the J call TRBJ2-7; tentatively, D is TRBD1 (5 bases). CDR3 length: 13 residues. CDR1 and CDR2 from the germline V gene are DFQATT and SNEGSKA (reference sequence). With 3 bases removed from V and 3 bases from J, the gap between germline ends came to 12 bases. CDR3 bases: TGCAGTGCTAGGAACCTAGACAGCTACGAGCAGTACTTC. It yields the protein CSARNLDSYEQYF.

This clonotype was recorded at least ten times. The genes are TRBV12-3 or TRBV12-4 and TRBJ2-7, with 8 bases identical to TRBD1. V lost 6 bases to trimming and J lost 3 bases; unmatched junction nucleotides: 10. This CDR3 region has 15 residues. The CDR3 here is CASSGQGVKLYEQYF. The CDR3 bases are TGTGCCAGCAGCGGACAGGGAGTGAAGCTCTACGAGCAGTACTTC.

In the case of this clonotype: This sequence may be a read error, since a much larger clone differs from it by one base. J is TRBJ1-5 and V is TRBV11-2, with 7 nucleotides matching TRBD1. Losses at the gene ends were 3 bases for V and 5 bases for J; bases not matched to a gene: 1. The CDR3 totals 13 residues. Germline V gene lookup returns CDR1 SGHAT and CDR2 FQNNGV. CDR3 in amino acids: CASSFTGDQPQHF. DNA for the CDR3: TGTGCCAGCAGCTTTACAGGGGATCAGCCCCAGCATTTT.

This clonotype was detected ten times or more. The chain is built from TRBV6-1 and TRBJ2-7, with TRBD1 matching over 8 bases. CDR1 MNHNS and CDR2 SASEGT come from the germline V gene. The length of the CDR3 is 14 residues. The J segment lost 4 bases and the V segment lost 7 bases, leaving 9 bases of the junction unmatched. CDR3 residues: CASNQDRVSYEQYF. The CDR3 DNA sequence: TGTGCCAGCAACCAGGACAGGGTATCGTACGAGCAGTACTTC.

Ten or more counts support this clonotype. The chain carries TRBV11-2 and TRBJ1-3; maybe TRBD1 (6 bases). V lost 1 base and J lost 0, with 10 bases in between. This CDR3 is built from 16 residues. The germline gives CDR1 SGHAT, CDR2 FQNNGV. In nucleotides, the CDR3 is TGTGCCAGCAGCTTAGGATCGGGGGCCTCTGGAAACACCATATATTTT. This gives the protein CASSLGSGASGNTIYF.

This clonotype was recorded a few times. The V gene is TRBV7-9, the J gene TRBJ2-2, with D perhaps TRBD1 (6 bases). Germline V gene data show CDR1 as SEHNR and CDR2 as FQNEAQ (reference sequence). CDR3 length: 14 residues. V was trimmed by 3 bases and J by 9 bases, leaving 14 bases between them. The chain's CDR3 is CASSLTGFQRELFF. For the CDR3, the DNA is TGTGCCAGCAGCTTGACAGGTTTTCAAAGGGAGCTGTTTTTT.

This clonotype was observed many times. J is TRBJ1-6 and V is TRBV7-9; D unclear. Germline V gene data show CDR1 as SEHNR and CDR2 as FQNEAQ (reference sequence). Trimming shortened V by 5 bases and J by 3 bases, and 8 bases separated the two germline ends. This CDR3 is built from 14 residues. CDR3 region: CASSPDNYNSPLHF. The CDR3 DNA reads TGTGCCAGCAGCCCCGACAACTATAATTCACCCCTCCACTTT.

This clonotype was seen repeatedly, ten times or more. This chain connects TRBV2 to TRBJ2-7, with D unclear. Per germline, CDR1 SNHLY and CDR2 FYNNEI. The CDR3 runs to 15 residues. Trimming took off 3 bases at V and 0 bases at J, with 12 bases between the two ends. The DNA of the CDR3 is TGTGCCAGCAGTGAGGAGACACCCATCTCCTACGAGCAGTACTTC. Its protein product is CASSEETPISYEQYF.

The J gene is TRBJ2-5, the V gene TRBV6-2 or TRBV6-3, with a tentative D call TRBD1 (5 bases). The germline V gene encodes CDR1 MNHEY and CDR2 SVGEGT. V shed 2 bases and J shed 3 bases, with 19 bases lying between them. This CDR3 spans 17 amino acids. The chain's CDR3 is CASSYPLHRTPEETQYF. The CDR3 nucleotides are TGTGCCAGCAGTTACCCCCTACACAGGACACCTGAAGAGACCCAGTACTTC.

This clonotype was detected many times. The chain is built from TRBV6-1 and TRBJ2-5, with D tentatively TRBD1 (5 bases). The CDR3 is 13 amino acids. Trimming stripped 5 bases from V and 2 bases from J, with 9 bases between. Per the germline V gene, CDR1 is MNHNS and CDR2 is SASEGT. The CDR3: CASSRQLQETQYF. Here the CDR3 DNA reads TGTGCCAGCAGTCGACAGCTACAAGAGACCCAGTACTTC.

This clonotype was observed many times. The chain has TRBV2 and TRBJ2-7, with D perhaps TRBD2 (5 bases). Germline values: CDR1 SNHLY, CDR2 FYNNEI. This CDR3 region has 11 residues. V lost 7 bases and J lost 6, with 10 bases in between. Written as DNA, the CDR3 is TGTGCCAGCAACTTACTAGGCGAGCAGTACTTC. Translated: CASNLLGEQYF.

This clonotype was seen at least ten times. V gene TRBV7-2 combines with J gene TRBJ2-2, with D unresolved. Germline-derived CDR1 and CDR2 are SGHTA and FQGNSA. The CDR3 runs 17 residues. V was clipped by 2 bases and J by 1 base, with 14 bases between them. In nucleotides, the CDR3 is TGTGCCAGCAGCTTATCGACGCTTAGGGTGAACACCGGGGAGCTGTTTTTT. It specifies CASSLSTLRVNTGELFF.

This clonotype was recorded many times. This sequence joins TRBV12-5 and TRBJ1-5, with D unresolved. V was clipped by 6 bases and J by 3 bases, with 12 bases between them. The CDR3 is made up of 14 amino acids. Germline CDR1 reads LGHNT; CDR2 reads FRNRAP. The CDR3 protein is CASGVGFHNQPQHF. CDR3 nucleotide sequence: TGTGCTAGTGGCGTGGGATTCCACAATCAGCCCCAGCATTTT.

This clonotype was seen at least ten times. The chain employs TRBV11-2 and TRBJ1-2, with D possibly matching TRBD1 (5 bases). The V end was cut by 1 base, the J end by 8 bases, with 11 bases between. Germline V gene data show CDR1 as SGHAT and CDR2 as FQNNGV. There are 13 residues in the CDR3. In DNA form, the CDR3 reads TGTGCCAGCAGCTTAGGAGGGGCCCGCGGCTACACCTTC. Protein: CASSLGGARGYTF.

This clonotype was counted many times. The V call is TRBV11-2, the J call TRBJ2-5, with unresolved D. Per germline, CDR1 SGHAT and CDR2 FQNNGV. This CDR3 is 12 amino acids long. V lost 3 bases and J lost 4, with 6 bases in between. CDR3 coding DNA: TGTGCCAGCAGCTTCATTAGAGAGACCCAGTACTTC. Its translation: CASSFIRETQYF.

This chain uses TRBV20-1 with TRBJ1-3, with TRBD1 identical over 9 bases. This CDR3 has 14 amino acids. V lost 6 bases, J lost 4 bases, and 7 bases stayed unmatched. The V gene's germline CDR1 is DFQATT and CDR2 SNEGSKA (reference sequence). The CDR3 is CSAQDRGSGNTIYF. In nucleotides, the CDR3 is TGCAGTGCACAGGACAGGGGCTCCGGAAACACCATATATTTT.

There are many counts of this clonotype. V usage is TRBV19 and J usage is TRBJ1-5; maybe TRBD1 (6 bases). The V gene's germline CDR1 is LNHDA and CDR2 SQIVND (reference sequence). The CDR3 covers 16 residues. Trimming shortened V by 4 bases and J by 1 base, and 14 bases separated the two germline ends. The DNA of the CDR3 is TGTGCCAGTAGTAGCCAGGGGCGGTGGAGCAATCAGCCCCAGCATTTT. It translates to CASSSQGRWSNQPQHF.

This clonotype was counted many times. The chain joins TRBV19 to TRBJ2-7; a possible D gene is TRBD1 (6 bases). This CDR3 contains 14 residues. V shed 5 bases and J shed 3 bases, with 14 bases lying between them. Germline V gene data show CDR1 as LNHDA and CDR2 as SQIVND (reference sequence). DNA of the CDR3: TGTGCCAGTAGTCGCAGGGGTGGGGTCTACGAGCAGTACTTC. Encoded protein: CASSRRGGVYEQYF.

The CDR3 region is CASSQSVREETQYF. The DNA of the CDR3 is TGCGCCAGCAGCCAATCGGTCAGGGAGGAGACCCAGTACTTC. J is TRBJ2-5 and V is TRBV4-1; either TRBD1 or TRBD2 may supply D (5 bases each). Germline V gene data show CDR1 as MGHRA and CDR2 as YSYEKL. The CDR3 runs to 14 residues. V was clipped by 2 bases and J by 5 bases, with 12 bases between them.